Following are 17 T cell receptor beta chains from one sample sequenced in a study of T cells in Graves' hyperthyroidism and ophthalmopathy. TCR beta CDR3 regions were amplified from RNA. In the first-round RT-PCR of the TCR CDR3, the HTBI primer set was used. TCRdb reprocessed the multiplex PCR reads with MiXCR, giving one entry per CDR3 protein. Of fewer than 110,000 distinct CDR3 sequences in the sample, about 15% were seen once. What was sequenced was blood. Receptor source: a woman in her forties or fifties with Graves' hyperthyroidism.

This clonotype occurred a few times. The chain links TRBV12-3 or TRBV12-4 to TRBJ2-3; 14 bases align to TRBD2. The CDR3 has 15 amino acids. With 6 bases clipped from V and 4 bases from J, the junction kept 3 bases outside the gene matches. CDR3 loop: CASRVGLAGADTQYF. In DNA, the CDR3 is TGTGCCAGCAGGGTGGGACTAGCGGGAGCAGATACGCAGTATTTT.

The V and J genes are TRBV20-1 and TRBJ2-7, with 7 bases lining up with TRBD1. Trimming cost V 6 bases and J 3 bases; bases outside gene matches: 5. Germline V lookup: CDR1 DFQATT, CDR2 SNEGSKA (reference sequence). The CDR3 consists of 12 residues. CDR3 region: CSARQGLYEQYF. DNA for the CDR3: TGCAGTGCACGACAGGGCCTCTACGAGCAGTACTTC.

CDR3 protein: CSAESGRYSYNEQFF. The CDR3 nucleotides are TGCAGCGCGGAGAGCGGGAGGTACTCCTACAATGAGCAGTTCTTC. J is TRBJ2-1 and V is TRBV29-1; TRBD2 matches at 9 bases. The CDR3 consists of 15 residues. Germline trimming cut 7 bases from V and 0 bases from J; bases unmatched to any gene: 7. Germline lookup yields CDR1 SQVTM and CDR2 ANQGSEA.

This clonotype was counted a few times. The rearrangement uses TRBV12-3 or TRBV12-4 and TRBJ2-1; 7 nucleotides align to TRBD2. The CDR3 has 17 residues. The ends lost 5 bases at V and 0 bases at J; junction bases unmatched: 10. CDR3 region: CASSPAPLASSYNEQFF. CDR3 DNA: TGTGCCAGCAGTCCCGCGCCACTAGCGAGCTCCTACAATGAGCAGTTCTTC.

In its sample, this clonotype was seen many times. The chain couples TRBV2 to TRBJ1-3, with no clear D. V was pared by 6 bases and J by 1 base, with 10 bases between. The CDR3 contains 14 residues. The germline V gene encodes CDR1 SNHLY and CDR2 FYNNEI. The CDR3 here is CASRDQESGNTIYF. DNA of the CDR3: TGTGCCAGCAGGGATCAGGAGTCTGGAAACACCATATATTTT.

The chain joins TRBV28 to TRBJ2-7; D gene ambiguous. CDR3 size: 14 residues. The germline V gene encodes CDR1 MDHEN and CDR2 SYDVKM. V lost 5 bases, J lost 2 bases, and 13 bases lay in between. This CDR3 reads CASSPPGNPYEQYF. Written as DNA, the CDR3 is TGTGCCAGCAGTCCACCGGGCAACCCCTACGAGCAGTACTTC.

At least ten counts were recorded for this clonotype. The J gene is TRBJ2-1, the V gene TRBV24-1; D remains unclear. The CDR3 length is 13 residues. Germline V gene sequence: CDR1 KGHDR, CDR2 SFDVKD. V was cut by 4 bases and J by 8 bases, with 11 bases left in between. The CDR3 loop is CATSDDSSDEQFF. CDR3 nucleotide sequence: TGTGCCACCAGTGACGACTCTAGTGATGAGCAGTTCTTC.

This clonotype was detected ten times or more. The chain has TRBV7-2 and TRBJ2-1; 8 bases are a match to TRBD1. V lost 1 base and J lost 6; bases outside the gene matches: 8. Germline V lookup: CDR1 SGHTA, CDR2 FQGNSA. The CDR3 length is 16 residues. CDR3 loop: CASSLVGQGNGNEQFF. The CDR3, as DNA: TGTGCCAGCAGCTTAGTAGGACAGGGAAATGGCAATGAGCAGTTCTTC.

The genes are TRBV11-1 and TRBJ2-1; 10 bases agree with TRBD2. J was trimmed by 9 bases and V by 1 base; bases with no gene match: 9. The CDR3 contains 16 residues. From germline, CDR1 is SGHAT and CDR2 FQDESV (reference sequence). This CDR3 reads CASSLGSGRGQGEQFF. CDR3 nucleotide sequence: TGTGCCAGCAGCTTAGGAAGCGGGAGGGGCCAGGGTGAGCAGTTCTTC.

This clonotype was detected ten times or more. The chain uses TRBV7-8 and TRBJ2-2, with D perhaps given as TRBD1 or TRBD2 (6 bases each). Germline V lookup: CDR1 SGHVS, CDR2 FQNEAQ. The V and J ends lost 8 bases and 7 bases respectively, with 11 bases between them. This CDR3 has 12 residues. The CDR3 DNA is TGTGCCAGCGCCGGAGGGGGCGGGGAGCTGTTTTTT. Translation gives CASAGGGGELFF. The complete variable domain, with remaining parts taken from reference TRBV7-8 and TRBJ2-2, reads GAGVSQSPRYKVAKRGQDVALRCDPISGHVSLFWYQQALGQGPEFLTYFQNEAQLDKSGLPSDRFFAERPEGSVSTLKIQRTQQEDSAVYLCASAGGGGELFFGEGSRLTVL.

The V and J genes are TRBV10-2 and TRBJ2-4; D is unclear. V gave up 3 bases and J gave up 1 base, with 10 bases separating them. The CDR3 extends over 15 amino acids. The V gene's germline CDR1 is WSHSY and CDR2 SAAADI. The CDR3 coding sequence is TGCGCCAGCAGTGACCCTTCGGGCGCCAAAAACATTCAGTACTTC. Protein: CASSDPSGAKNIQYF.

The sample holds many counts of this clonotype. The V call is TRBV20-1, the J call TRBJ2-3; either TRBD1 or TRBD2 may fit D (6 bases each). Trimming took 4 bases from V and 4 from J, leaving 21 bases between them. Germline V lookup: CDR1 DFQATT, CDR2 SNEGSKA (reference sequence). CDR3 length: 16 residues. Here the CDR3 DNA reads TGCAGTGCTACTTCAGGACTACCCGAGGGGGCAGATACGCAGTATTTT. As protein: CSATSGLPEGADTQYF.

This clonotype occurred many times. The chain links TRBV3-1 to TRBJ1-6, with D maybe TRBD1 (6 bases). CDR1 LGHDT and CDR2 YNNKEL come from the germline V gene (reference sequence). This CDR3 contains 14 residues. V lost 5 bases and J lost 8, with 13 bases in between. CDR3 nucleotide sequence: TGTGCCAGCAGCGAACAGGGACGGGATTCACCCCTCCACTTT. Its translation is CASSEQGRDSPLHF.

This clonotype was seen many times. The chain couples TRBV20-1 to TRBJ2-7; D assignment may be TRBD1 or TRBD2 (5 bases each). Trimming removed 5 bases from V and 2 bases from J, with 10 bases in between. The CDR3 extends over 12 amino acids. Germline CDR1 DFQATT, CDR2 SNEGSKA (reference sequence). This CDR3 reads CSALRDPYEQYF. CDR3 nucleotides: TGCAGTGCTCTCCGGGACCCCTACGAGCAGTACTTC.

This clonotype was counted at least ten times. In nucleotides, the CDR3 is TGCAGTGCAACCGGGACTAGCGGACACGAGCAGTACGTC. This sequence encodes CSATGTSGHEQYV. This chain links TRBV20-1 with TRBJ2-7; 11 bases match TRBD2. V lost 6 bases to trimming and J lost 5 bases; unmatched junction nucleotides: 6. This CDR3 region has 13 residues. Germline-derived CDR1 and CDR2 are DFQATT and SNEGSKA (reference sequence).

This clonotype was seen at least ten times. V usage is TRBV7-9 and J usage is TRBJ1-6, with D perhaps TRBD1 (5 bases). CDR3 size: 14 residues. The germline CDR1 and CDR2 sequences are SEHNR and FQNEAQ (reference sequence). V was trimmed by 3 bases and J by 7 bases, leaving 10 bases between them. This chain's CDR3 is CASSLGRPNSPLHF. Here the CDR3 DNA reads TGTGCCAGCAGCTTGGGACGGCCAAATTCACCCCTCCACTTT.

The J gene is TRBJ2-7, the V gene TRBV18; D gene uncertain. Deletions cut 4 bases from V and 0 bases from J, with 7 bases between. CDR1 and CDR2 (germline): KGHSH, LQKENI. This CDR3 has 13 residues. The CDR3 DNA is TGTGCCAGCTCACGGAGCAACTCCTACGAGCAGTACTTC. Translation: CASSRSNSYEQYF.